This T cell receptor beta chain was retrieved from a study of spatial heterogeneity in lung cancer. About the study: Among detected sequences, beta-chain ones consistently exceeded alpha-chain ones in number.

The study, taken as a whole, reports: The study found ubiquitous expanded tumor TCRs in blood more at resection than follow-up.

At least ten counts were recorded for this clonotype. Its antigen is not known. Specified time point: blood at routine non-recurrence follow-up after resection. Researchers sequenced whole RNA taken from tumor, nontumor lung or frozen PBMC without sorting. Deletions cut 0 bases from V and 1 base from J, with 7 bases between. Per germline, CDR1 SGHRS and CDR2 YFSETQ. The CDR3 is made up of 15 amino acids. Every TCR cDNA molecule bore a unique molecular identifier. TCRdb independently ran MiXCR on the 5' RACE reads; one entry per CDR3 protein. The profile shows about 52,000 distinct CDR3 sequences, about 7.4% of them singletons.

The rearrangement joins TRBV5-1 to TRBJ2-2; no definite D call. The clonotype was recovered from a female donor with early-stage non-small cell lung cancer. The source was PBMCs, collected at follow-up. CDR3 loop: CASSLGFGNTGELFF. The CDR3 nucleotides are TGCGCCAGCAGCTTGGGTTTCGGGAACACCGGGGAGCTGTTTTTT.